This record looks at one T cell receptor (beta chain) sequence and its context. Its specificity is unknown. This specimen belongs to a study of tumor-infiltrating lymphocytes in primary liver carcinoma. Study in general: Yields of productive TCRbeta reads ranged from roughly 3.65 to 7.5 million per sample and were similar across tissue types. Study findings and constraints: Tumor-adjacent and tumor-blood pairs overlapped less than tumor region pairs did.

With a constant-region primer, TCR beta cDNA was made from about 0.5 ug of total RNA. ARM-PCR was slightly modified, and three nested multiplex PCR rounds with it gave rise to the TCR beta libraries. TRBV1-TRBV30 forward and Cbeta reverse primers drove the first two roughly 10-cycle rounds. One entry per CDR3 protein results from TCRdb running MiXCR on the multiplex PCR reads. The table has hundreds of thousands of distinct CDR3 sequences, 50% to 70% seen once. Unsorted whole blood yielded the blood RNA, and germline DNA was also extracted. V dropped 4 bases and J dropped 7 bases, with 12 bases sitting between them. Germline V gene sequence: CDR1 SGHRS, CDR2 YFSETQ. There are 13 residues in the CDR3.

The TCR was taken from a man between 35 and 55 years old with primary liver carcinoma and hepatitis B virus infection. The gene calls are TRBV5-1 and TRBJ2-1; D is undetermined. The sequenced sample consisted of peripheral blood. CDR3 bases: TGCGCCAGCAGCCTCCCCGACGGAAATGAGCAGTTCTTC. The encoded protein is CASSLPDGNEQFF.